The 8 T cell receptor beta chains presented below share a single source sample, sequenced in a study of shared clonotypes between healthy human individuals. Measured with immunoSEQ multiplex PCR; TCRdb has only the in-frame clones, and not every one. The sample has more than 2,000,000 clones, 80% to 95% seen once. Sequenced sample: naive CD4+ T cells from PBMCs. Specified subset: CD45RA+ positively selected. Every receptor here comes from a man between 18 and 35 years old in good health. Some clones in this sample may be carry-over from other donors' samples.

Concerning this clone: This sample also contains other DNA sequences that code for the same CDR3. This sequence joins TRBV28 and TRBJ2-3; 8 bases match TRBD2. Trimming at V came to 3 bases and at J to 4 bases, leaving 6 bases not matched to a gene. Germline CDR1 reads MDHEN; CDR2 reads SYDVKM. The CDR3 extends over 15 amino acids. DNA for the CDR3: TGTGCCAGCAGTTTTTCCGGGAGGGGGGCAGATACGCAGTATTTT. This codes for CASSFSGRGADTQYF.

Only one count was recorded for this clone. The CDR3 reads CASSPWGGDEQFF. CDR3 coding DNA: TGCGCCAGCAGCCCCTGGGGGGGGGATGAGCAGTTCTTC. The rearrangement links TRBV4-3 to TRBJ2-1; 7 bases align to TRBD2. CDR3 length: 13 residues. Germline V gene sequence: CDR1 LGHNA, CDR2 YSLEER. J lost 8 bases, V lost 4 bases, and 5 bases had no gene match.

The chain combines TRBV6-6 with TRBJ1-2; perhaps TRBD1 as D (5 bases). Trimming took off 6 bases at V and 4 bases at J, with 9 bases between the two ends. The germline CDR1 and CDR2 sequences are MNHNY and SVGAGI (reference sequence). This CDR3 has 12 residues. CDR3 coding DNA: TGTGCCAGCAGAGACAGCCTCTATGGCTACACCTTC. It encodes CASRDSLYGYTF.

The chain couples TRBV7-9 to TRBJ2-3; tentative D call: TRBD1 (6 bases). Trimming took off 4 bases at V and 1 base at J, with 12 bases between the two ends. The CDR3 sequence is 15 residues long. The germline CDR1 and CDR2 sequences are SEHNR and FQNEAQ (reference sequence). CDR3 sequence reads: CASSSFKGGTDTQYF. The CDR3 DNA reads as TGTGCCAGCAGCTCCTTTAAGGGGGGCACAGATACGCAGTATTTT.

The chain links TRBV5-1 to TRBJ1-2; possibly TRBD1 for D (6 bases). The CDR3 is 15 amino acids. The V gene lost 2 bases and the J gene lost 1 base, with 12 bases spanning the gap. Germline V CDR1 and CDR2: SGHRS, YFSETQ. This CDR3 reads CASSLQGGDNYGYTF. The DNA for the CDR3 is TGCGCCAGCAGCTTACAGGGAGGGGATAACTATGGCTACACCTTC.

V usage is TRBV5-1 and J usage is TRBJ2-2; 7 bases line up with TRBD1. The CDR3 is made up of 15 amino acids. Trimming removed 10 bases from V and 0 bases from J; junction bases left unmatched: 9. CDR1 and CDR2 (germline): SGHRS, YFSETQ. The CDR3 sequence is CASRFGTANTGELFF. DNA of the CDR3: TGCGCCTCCCGCTTTGGGACAGCGAACACCGGGGAGCTGTTTTTT.

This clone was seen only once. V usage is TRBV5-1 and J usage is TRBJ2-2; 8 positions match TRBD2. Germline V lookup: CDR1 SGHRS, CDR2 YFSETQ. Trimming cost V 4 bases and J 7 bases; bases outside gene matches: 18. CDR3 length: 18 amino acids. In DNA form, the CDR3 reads TGCGCCAGCAGCCTTGCAGGAAGAAAAGCGGGAGATAGCGGGGAGCTGTTTTTT. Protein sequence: CASSLAGRKAGDSGELFF.

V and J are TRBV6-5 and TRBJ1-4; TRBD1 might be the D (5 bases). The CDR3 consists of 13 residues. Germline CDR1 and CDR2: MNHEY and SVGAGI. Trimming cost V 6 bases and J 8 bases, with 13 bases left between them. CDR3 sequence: CASSLTVREKLFF. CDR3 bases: TGTGCCAGCAGCTTGACAGTCCGCGAAAAACTGTTTTTT.